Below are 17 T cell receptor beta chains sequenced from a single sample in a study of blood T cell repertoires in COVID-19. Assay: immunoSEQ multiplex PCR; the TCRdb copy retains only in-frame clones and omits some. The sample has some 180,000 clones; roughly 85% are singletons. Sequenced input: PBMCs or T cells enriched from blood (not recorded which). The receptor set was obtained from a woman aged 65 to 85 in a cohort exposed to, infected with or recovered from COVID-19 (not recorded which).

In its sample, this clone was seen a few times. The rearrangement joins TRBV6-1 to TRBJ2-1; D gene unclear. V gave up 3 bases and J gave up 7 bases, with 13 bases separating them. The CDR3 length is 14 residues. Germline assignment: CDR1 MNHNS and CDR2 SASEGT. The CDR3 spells CASSETQEINEQFF. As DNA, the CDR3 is TGTGCCAGCAGTGAGACCCAGGAAATAAATGAGCAGTTCTTC.

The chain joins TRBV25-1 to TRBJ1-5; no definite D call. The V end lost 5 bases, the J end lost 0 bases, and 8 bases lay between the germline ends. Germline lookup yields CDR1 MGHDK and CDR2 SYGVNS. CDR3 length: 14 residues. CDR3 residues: CASSQRDSNQPQHF. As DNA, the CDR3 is TGTGCCAGCAGTCAAAGAGATAGCAATCAGCCCCAGCATTTT.

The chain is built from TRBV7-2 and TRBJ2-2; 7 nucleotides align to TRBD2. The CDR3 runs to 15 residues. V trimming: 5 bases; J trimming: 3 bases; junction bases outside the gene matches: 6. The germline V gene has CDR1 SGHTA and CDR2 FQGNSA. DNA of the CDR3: TGTGCCAGCAGCCCGGGGGGAATGGACACCGGGGAGCTGTTTTTT. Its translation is CASSPGGMDTGELFF.

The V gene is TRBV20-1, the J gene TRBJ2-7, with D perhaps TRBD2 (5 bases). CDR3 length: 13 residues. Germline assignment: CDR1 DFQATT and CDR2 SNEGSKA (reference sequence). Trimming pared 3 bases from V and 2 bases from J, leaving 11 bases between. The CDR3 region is CSASSPGTYEQYF. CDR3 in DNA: TGCAGTGCTAGTTCGCCGGGAACCTACGAGCAGTACTTC.

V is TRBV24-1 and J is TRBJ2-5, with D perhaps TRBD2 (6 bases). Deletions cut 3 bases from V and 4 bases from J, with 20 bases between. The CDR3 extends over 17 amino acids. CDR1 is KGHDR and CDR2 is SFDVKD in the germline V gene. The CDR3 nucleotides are TGTGCCACCAGTGATGCCCTAGGAGGAGGGAGAGGAGAGACCCAGTACTTC. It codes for CATSDALGGGRGETQYF.

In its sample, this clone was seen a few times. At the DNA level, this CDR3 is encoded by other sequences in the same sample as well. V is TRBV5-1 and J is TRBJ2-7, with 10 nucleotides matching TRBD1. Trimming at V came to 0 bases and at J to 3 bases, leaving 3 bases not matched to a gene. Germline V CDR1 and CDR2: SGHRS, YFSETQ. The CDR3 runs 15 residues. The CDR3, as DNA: TGCGCCAGCAGCTTGGTCGGGACAGGGGACTACGAGCAGTACTTC. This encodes CASSLVGTGDYEQYF.

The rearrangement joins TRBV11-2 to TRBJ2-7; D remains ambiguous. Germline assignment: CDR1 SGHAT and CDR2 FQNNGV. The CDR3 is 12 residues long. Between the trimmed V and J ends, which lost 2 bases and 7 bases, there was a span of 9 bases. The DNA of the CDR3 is TGTGCCAGCAGCTTAATCCCTAGAGAGCAGTACTTC. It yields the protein CASSLIPREQYF.

The CDR3 DNA reads as TGTGCCAGTAGCGAAACCCCTTCAGGGTTGGTTGAAAAACTGTTTTTT. This codes for CASSETPSGLVEKLFF. The chain combines TRBV19 with TRBJ1-4, with D possibly TRBD1 on 5 matching bases. The CDR3 sequence is 16 residues long. CDR1 is LNHDA, CDR2 SQIVND, per germline (reference sequence). V lost 6 bases to trimming and J lost 7 bases, with 21 bases between them.

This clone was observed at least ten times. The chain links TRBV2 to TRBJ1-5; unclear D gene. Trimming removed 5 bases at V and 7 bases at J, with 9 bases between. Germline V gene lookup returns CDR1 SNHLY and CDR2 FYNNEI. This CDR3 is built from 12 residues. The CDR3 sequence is CASSPFPQPQHF. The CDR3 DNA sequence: TGTGCCAGCAGTCCGTTCCCCCAGCCCCAGCATTTT.

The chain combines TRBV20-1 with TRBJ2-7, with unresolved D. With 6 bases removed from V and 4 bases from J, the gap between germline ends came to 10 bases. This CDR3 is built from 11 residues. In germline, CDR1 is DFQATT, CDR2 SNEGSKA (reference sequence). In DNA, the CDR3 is TGCAGTGCCCATCTTGCGTACGAGCAGTACTTC. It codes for CSAHLAYEQYF.

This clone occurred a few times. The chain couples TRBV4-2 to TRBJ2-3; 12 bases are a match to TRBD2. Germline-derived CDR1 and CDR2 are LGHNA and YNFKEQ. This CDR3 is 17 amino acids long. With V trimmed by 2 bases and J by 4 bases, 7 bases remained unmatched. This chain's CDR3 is CASSQHLAGGLADTQYF. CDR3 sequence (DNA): TGTGCCAGCAGCCAACACCTAGCGGGAGGGTTGGCAGATACGCAGTATTTT.

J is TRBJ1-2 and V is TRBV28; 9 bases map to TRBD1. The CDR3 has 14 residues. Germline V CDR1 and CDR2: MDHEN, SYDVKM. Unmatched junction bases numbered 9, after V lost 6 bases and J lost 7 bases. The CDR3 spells CASSLPTGGSGYTF. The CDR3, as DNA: TGTGCCAGCAGCTTACCTACAGGGGGCTCTGGCTACACCTTC.

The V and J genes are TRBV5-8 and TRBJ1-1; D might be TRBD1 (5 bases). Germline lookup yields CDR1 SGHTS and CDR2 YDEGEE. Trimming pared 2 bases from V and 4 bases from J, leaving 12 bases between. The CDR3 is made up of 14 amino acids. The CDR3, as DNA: TGTGCCAGCAGCTTCCGTGGGGGGACCACTGAAGCTTTCTTT. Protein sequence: CASSFRGGTTEAFF.

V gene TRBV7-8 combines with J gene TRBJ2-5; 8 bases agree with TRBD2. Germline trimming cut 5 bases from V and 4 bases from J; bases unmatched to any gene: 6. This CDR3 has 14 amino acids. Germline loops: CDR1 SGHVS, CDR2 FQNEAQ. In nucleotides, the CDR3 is TGTGCCAGCAGCCCCGGACTAGCCTTAGAGACCCAGTACTTC. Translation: CASSPGLALETQYF.

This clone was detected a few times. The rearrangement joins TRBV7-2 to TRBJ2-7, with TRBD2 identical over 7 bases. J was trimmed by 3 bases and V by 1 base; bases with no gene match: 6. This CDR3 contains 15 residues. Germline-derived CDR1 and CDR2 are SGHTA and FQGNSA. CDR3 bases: TGTGCCAGCAGCTTAGTTCCGGGAGGTCGCTACGAGCAGTACTTC. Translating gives CASSLVPGGRYEQYF. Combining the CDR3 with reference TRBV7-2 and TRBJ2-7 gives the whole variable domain GAGVSQSPSNKVTEKGKDVELRCDPISGHTALYWYRQSLGQGLEFLIYFQGNSAPDKSGLPSDRFSAERTGGSVSTLTIQRTQQEDSAVYLCASSLVPGGRYEQYFGPGTRLTVT.

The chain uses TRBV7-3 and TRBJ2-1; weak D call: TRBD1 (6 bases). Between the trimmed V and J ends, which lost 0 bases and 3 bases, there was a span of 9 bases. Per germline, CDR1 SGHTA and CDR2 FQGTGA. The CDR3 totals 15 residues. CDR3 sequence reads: CASSLTGDNYNEQFF. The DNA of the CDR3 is TGTGCCAGCAGCTTAACAGGGGACAACTACAATGAGCAGTTCTTC.

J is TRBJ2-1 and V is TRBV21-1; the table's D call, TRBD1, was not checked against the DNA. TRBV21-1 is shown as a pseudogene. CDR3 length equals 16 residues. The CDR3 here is CASSPKWGTGYNEQFF. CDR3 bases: TGTGCCAGCAGCCCCAAGTGGGGGACAGGATACAATGAGCAGTTCTTC.